Listed below are T cell receptor beta chains from one sample, sequenced in a study of blood T cell repertoires in COVID-19. The assay was immunoSEQ multiplex PCR, and TCRdb's table has in-frame clones only and misses some. The table shows just over 300,000 clones, with about nine tenths occurring only once. Sequencing was done on a sample of peripheral blood. These receptors came from a woman in her twenties or thirties with COVID-19, enrolled during active disease. Both conserved end residues are trimmed from each CDR3. Each record gives: V gene, J gene, CDR3 protein.

TRBV19	TRBJ1-1	ASSNPGGPNTEAF
TRBV11-3	TRBJ2-5	ASNSPGRQETQY
TRBV6-4	TRBJ2-1	ASSSTVVSSNEQF
TRBV3-1/TRBV3-2	TRBJ1-2	ASSLQAGLRRGYT
TRBV5-4	TRBJ1-1	ASTSGGGVAEAF
TRBV28	TRBJ2-1	ASSLGDSLDEQF
TRBV18	TRBJ1-1	ASSPGGEITEAF
TRBV10-1	TRBJ2-5	ASNYVAGGRETQY
TRBV19	TRBJ1-6	ASSRGPGQDYNSPLH
TRBV6-6	TRBJ1-2	ASRDRGDYGYT
TRBV2	TRBJ2-3	ASSEERGGDTQY
TRBV5-6	TRBJ2-6	ASSLDRGSGANVLT
TRBV2	TRBJ2-3	ASSVWRTNTDTQY
TRBV5-1	TRBJ2-7	ASSLRQGKDEQY
TRBV6-2/TRBV6-3	TRBJ2-4	ASSYWTGAGNIQY
TRBV3-1/TRBV3-2	TRBJ1-3	ASSQEGGSGNTIY
TRBV6-5	TRBJ1-2	ASSYSILSDGYT
TRBV24-1	TRBJ1-2	ATRSHPRVYGYT
TRBV3-1/TRBV3-2	TRBJ1-2	ASSQRDGYT
TRBV5-1	TRBJ2-1	ASSTEGSYNEQF
TRBV7-9	TRBJ2-3	ASSPETGFRLRGTDTQY
TRBV29-1	TRBJ2-7	SVAQQGRGSPEQY
TRBV27	TRBJ1-5	ASSLMGQPFISNQPQH
TRBV24-1	TRBJ1-2	ATSDQGYGYT
TRBV5-1	TRBJ2-7	ASSPWTGLYEQY
TRBV3-1/TRBV3-2	TRBJ1-1	ASSSTGRTEAF
TRBV18	TRBJ1-1	ASNDRDEDTEAF
TRBV19	TRBJ1-2	ASKVQGGNYGYT
TRBV18	TRBJ2-7	ASRRDSSYEQY
TRBV28	TRBJ2-2	ASSLFPTGRNTGELF
TRBV6-6	TRBJ2-3	ASSLLAGGSDTQY
TRBV6-5	TRBJ1-6	ASGRGTENSPLH
TRBV19	TRBJ1-1	ASSPTGGSLGAF
TRBV30	TRBJ2-1	AWREQGRGNEQF
TRBV6-5	TRBJ2-7	ASRGQGAGYEQY
TRBV4-2	TRBJ2-3	ASSPLITDTQY
TRBV6-4	TRBJ2-1	ASSQDRGGFNEQF
TRBV12-3/TRBV12-4	TRBJ1-5	ASGGVDQPQH
TRBV28	TRBJ2-2	ASSLPAGELF
TRBV2	TRBJ1-4	ASTGQGREKLF
TRBV4-1	TRBJ1-5	ASSPGQGNQPQH
TRBV7-8	TRBJ1-5	ASSLVAPGVHIQPQH
TRBV6-2/TRBV6-3	TRBJ1-5	ASSLTGGRQPQH
TRBV3-1/TRBV3-2	TRBJ2-1	ASSHPGTANNEQF
TRBV5-1	TRBJ2-2	ASSPPGQGTGELF
TRBV18	TRBJ2-5	ASSPHPGETQY
TRBV27	TRBJ1-1	ASSLTGLGKSEAF
TRBV29-1	TRBJ2-3	SVRTGEADTQY
TRBV6-6	TRBJ2-1	ASRAGGNEQF
TRBV5-7	TRBJ1-5	ASSAMKRLLHQPQH
TRBV3-1/TRBV3-2	TRBJ1-2	ASSPEGQTSYGYT
TRBV2	TRBJ2-5	ASSIPRGETQY
TRBV5-5	TRBJ1-6	ASSRLTDSPLH
TRBV27	TRBJ2-5	ASSPRTSGGEETQY